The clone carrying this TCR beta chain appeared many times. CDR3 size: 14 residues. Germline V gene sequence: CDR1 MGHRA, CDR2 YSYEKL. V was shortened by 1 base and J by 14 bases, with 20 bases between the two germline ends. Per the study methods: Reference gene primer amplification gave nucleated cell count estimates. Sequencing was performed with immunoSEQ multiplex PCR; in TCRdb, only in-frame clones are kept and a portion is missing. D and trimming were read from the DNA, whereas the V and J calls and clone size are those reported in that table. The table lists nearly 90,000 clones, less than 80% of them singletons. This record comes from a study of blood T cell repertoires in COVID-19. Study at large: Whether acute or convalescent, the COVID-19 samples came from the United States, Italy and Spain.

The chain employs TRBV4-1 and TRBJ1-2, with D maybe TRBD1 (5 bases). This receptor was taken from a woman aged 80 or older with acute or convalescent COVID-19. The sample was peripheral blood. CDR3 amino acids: CASSQGYRKVRWTF. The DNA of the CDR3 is TGCGCCAGCAGCCAAGGGTACAGGAAGGTTCGATGGACCTTC.